The clone carrying this T cell receptor (beta chain) was counted between two and nine times. Its specificity is unknown. Trimming took off 5 bases at V and 3 bases at J, with 8 bases between the two ends. Germline loops: CDR1 SQVTM, CDR2 ANQGSEA. The CDR3 has 11 residues. The record originates from a study of CD8+ T cells in alopecia areata. Reverse transcription of extracted RNA yielded cDNA, which provided the sequencing template. Libraries were prepared by immunoSEQ multiplex PCR; TCRdb keeps only in-frame clonotypes and omits some of them. The table records roughly 100,000 clones, around three fifths of them present only once. Study-level results: Normal skin's resident alphabeta T cells are also sequenced in scalp samples. Mice showed TCR sharing more clearly than patients did, possibly owing to HLA.

Sequenced material: CD4+ T cells sorted from blood. This TCR came from a human donor in good health. The chain recombines TRBV29-1 with TRBJ2-7; no firm D call. CDR3 sequence reads: CSVWSGYEQYF. The CDR3 DNA is TGCAGCGTTTGGTCGGGCTACGAGCAGTACTTC.